The entry below describes one TCR beta chain. CDR1 is LNHDA, CDR2 SQIVND, per germline (reference sequence). The CDR3 covers 14 residues. V dropped 2 bases and J dropped 3 bases, with 10 bases sitting between them. This sample is drawn from a study of blood T cell repertoires in COVID-19. Looking at the study overall: Donors in the United States, Italy and Spain gave samples during acute or convalescent COVID-19. The analysed material was cDNA or gDNA that came from T cells, B-cell-depleted T cells, or PBMCs.

Per the original methods: Quantification of nucleated cells was approximated via reference gene primer amplification. Libraries were prepared by immunoSEQ multiplex PCR; TCRdb keeps only in-frame clonotypes and omits some of them. V and J calls and clone size are copied from that table; D and trimming were computed from the DNA. The table shows approximately 200,000 clones, with around 82% occurring only once. Sequenced material: peripheral blood. The clonotype was recovered from a woman aged 55-69 years with acute or convalescent COVID-19. This chain connects TRBV19 to TRBJ1-2; no clear D gene. The CDR3 nucleotides are TGTGCCAGTAGTATAAGTTCGACTCACTATGGCTACACCTTC. It yields the protein CASSISSTHYGYTF.